The present T cell receptor beta chain was sequenced within a study of control samples from healthy donors and cancer patients. Profiling relied on immunoSEQ multiplex PCR, and the TCRdb table lists in-frame clones only, not all of them. The sample contains about 94,000 clones, roughly nine tenths of which appear only once. The CDR3 is made up of 16 amino acids. CDR1 and CDR2 from the germline V gene are MNHEY and SMNVEV (reference sequence). After removal of 3 bases from V and 8 bases from J, the junction contained 7 bases not matched to a gene. J is TRBJ1-6 and V is TRBV27, with TRBD1 matching over 10 bases. The sequence came from a woman between 18 and 30 years old in good health. The sample comprised blood. The CDR3 sequence is CASSFYGTGVYSPLHF. CDR3 nucleotide sequence: TGTGCCAGCAGTTTCTATGGGACAGGGGTTTATTCACCCCTCCACTTT.